These T cell receptor beta chains were read from a single sample in a study of radiation and T cells in renal cell carcinoma. The assay was immunoSEQ multiplex PCR, and TCRdb's table has in-frame clones only and misses some. The sample records about 21,000 clones, approximately 80% being singletons. This material consisted of blood, taken from a patient whose treatment included radiotherapy and nephrectomy. These receptors were collected from a man in his 60s with renal cell carcinoma. Both conserved end residues are part of each CDR3. A D gene is named only where the DNA matches it firmly. Clone size appears in some rows only: once, few, many, or a class for an expanded clone.

NA	TRBJ1-1	NA	TRBV9	CASSVGSANTEAFF	TGTGCCAGCAGCGTAGGATCGGCGAACACTGAAGCTTTCTTT
TRBD2	TRBJ2-3	NA	TRBV6-6	CASSPGLAGGADTQYF	TGTGCCAGCAGTCCAGGACTAGCGGGAGGTGCAGATACGCAGTATTTT
TRBD1	TRBJ2-1	NA	TRBV29-1	CSVDSGTGDNEQFF	TGCAGCGTTGATTCCGGGACAGGTGACAATGAGCAGTTCTTC
NA	TRBJ1-1	few	TRBV7-9	CASSLVFENTEAFF	TGTGCCAGCAGCTTAGTCTTTGAGAACACTGAAGCTTTCTTT
TRBD2	TRBJ2-1	few	TRBV19	CASSIDAEREGPSYNEQFF	TGTGCCAGTAGTATAGATGCGGAGCGGGAGGGCCCCTCCTACAATGAGCAGTTCTTC
TRBD2	TRBJ2-5	NA	TRBV4-1	CASRGGLAGDETQYF	TGCGCCAGCAGGGGGGGACTAGCGGGCGATGAGACCCAGTACTTC
TRBD2	TRBJ2-7	NA	TRBV18	CASSPGLANSYEQYF	TGTGCCAGCTCACCGGGACTAGCGAACTCCTACGAGCAGTACTTC
TRBD1	TRBJ2-7	NA	TRBV27	CASSTSRDRYYEQYF	TGTGCCAGCAGTACCTCCCGGGACAGGTACTACGAGCAGTACTTC
TRBD1	TRBJ1-1	NA	TRBV5-1	CASEPGQGDTEAFF	TGCGCCAGTGAGCCGGGACAGGGGGACACTGAAGCTTTCTTT
TRBD2	TRBJ2-3	NA	TRBV7-2	CASSLAAGLAGGRTDTQYF	TGTGCCAGCAGCTTAGCGGCGGGACTAGCGGGAGGTCGGACAGATACGCAGTATTTT
NA	TRBJ1-3	NA	TRBV30	CAWSPIDLSGNTIYF	TGTGCCTGGAGTCCAATTGACCTCTCTGGAAACACCATATATTTT
NA	TRBJ2-5	once	TRBV7-2	CASSLKETQYF	TGTGCCAGCAGCCTAAAAGAGACCCAGTACTTC
NA	TRBJ2-7	NA	TRBV6-5	CASSYSPAISYEQYF	TGTGCCAGCAGTTACTCCCCGGCCATCTCCTACGAGCAGTACTTC
TRBD2	TRBJ2-7	NA	TRBV27	CASSFGTSGIRGPSYEQYF	TGTGCCAGCAGTTTCGGGACTAGCGGGATAAGAGGACCCTCCTACGAGCAGTACTTC
NA	TRBJ2-7	NA	TRBV6-5	CASSPEDRSSYEQYF	TGTGCCAGCAGTCCCGAGGACAGAAGCTCCTACGAGCAGTACTTC
NA	TRBJ2-7	NA	TRBV5-1	CASSLVMSEQYF	TGCGCCAGCAGCCTTGTCATGAGCGAGCAGTACTTC
NA	TRBJ1-2	few	TRBV12-5	CASGLFSKGTLSNGYTF	TGTGCTAGTGGTTTGTTTTCCAAAGGGACACTTAGTAATGGCTACACCTTC
NA	TRBJ1-4	NA	TRBV4-3	CASSQAVSRGSVVLFF	TGCGCCAGCAGCCAAGCAGTGTCCAGGGGAAGTGTAGTGCTGTTTTTT
TRBD2	TRBJ2-7	NA	TRBV4-3	CASSRTSGSSYEQYF	TGCGCCAGCAGCCGGACTAGCGGTTCTTCCTACGAGCAGTACTTC
NA	TRBJ1-1	NA	TRBV7-6	CASSSAGSAEAFF	TGTGCCAGCAGCTCTGCCGGGTCAGCTGAAGCTTTCTTT
NA	TRBJ2-7	NA	TRBV6-6	CASSYNRGGGEQYF	TGTGCCAGCAGTTACAACAGGGGAGGGGGGGAGCAGTACTTC
TRBD2	TRBJ2-1	NA	TRBV5-1	CASSLISGTSGRNEQFF	TGCGCCAGCAGCCTCATTTCCGGGACTAGCGGGAGGAATGAGCAGTTCTTC
TRBD1	TRBJ2-2	few	TRBV6-4	CASSDWDRGRTGELFF	TGTGCCAGCAGTGATTGGGACAGGGGTCGGACCGGGGAGCTGTTTTTT
TRBD1	TRBJ2-1	NA	TRBV7-2	CASSPEGTGGADEQFF	TGTGCCAGCAGCCCCGAGGGGACAGGGGGCGCAGATGAGCAGTTCTTC
TRBD1	TRBJ2-1	NA	TRBV10-3	CATADRAYNEQFF	TGTGCCACCGCGGACAGGGCCTACAATGAGCAGTTCTTC
NA	TRBJ2-6	NA	TRBV5-1	CASSATGPGANVLTF	TGCGCCAGCAGCGCCACAGGGCCTGGGGCCAACGTCCTGACTTTC
TRBD1	TRBJ2-5	NA	TRBV29-1	CSVEDSTGGWETQYF	TGCAGCGTTGAAGATAGTACAGGGGGCTGGGAGACCCAGTACTTC
TRBD2	TRBJ2-1	NA	TRBV9	CASSVGGTSGISSYNEQFF	TGTGCCAGCAGCGTAGGAGGGACTAGCGGGATCAGCTCCTACAATGAGCAGTTCTTC
TRBD1	TRBJ2-2	NA	TRBV30	CASGQGPGELFF	TGTGCCTCGGGACAGGGGCCCGGGGAGCTGTTTTTT
NA	TRBJ2-7	NA	TRBV5-4	CASSLVAGGNYEQYF	TGTGCCAGCAGCTTGGTGGCAGGGGGGAACTACGAGCAGTACTTC
NA	TRBJ1-1	NA	TRBV6-6	CASSFGREAFF	TGTGCCAGCAGTTTTGGGAGGGAGGCTTTCTTT
TRBD1	TRBJ2-5	NA	TRBV18	CASSPLRDRVVETQYF	TGTGCCAGCTCACCCTTACGGGACAGGGTAGTCGAGACCCAGTACTTC
NA	TRBJ1-1	few	TRBV5-1	CASSLARNTEAFF	TGCGCCAGCAGCTTGGCGCGGAACACTGAAGCTTTCTTT
NA	TRBJ1-5	NA	TRBV7-2	CASSSQGRGQPQHF	TGTGCCAGCAGCTCGCAGGGTAGGGGTCAGCCCCAGCATTTT
NA	TRBJ2-5	NA	TRBV9	CASSVDSVVRAQYF	TGTGCCAGCAGCGTAGATTCCGTGGTTCGGGCCCAGTACTTC
NA	TRBJ1-2	NA	TRBV7-1	CASSQEEGRVNGYTF	TGCGCCAGCAGCCAAGAGGAGGGACGAGTTAATGGCTACACCTTC
NA	TRBJ2-2	few	TRBV11-3	CASSPSGRGNTGELFF	TGTGCCAGCAGCCCTTCCGGCAGGGGGAACACCGGGGAGCTGTTTTTT
NA	TRBJ2-1	once	TRBV7-8	CASSLARGRRSYNEQFF	TGTGCCAGCAGCTTAGCTCGAGGGCGGCGCTCCTACAATGAGCAGTTCTTC
NA	TRBJ2-2	NA	TRBV7-9	CASTLMGTGELFF	TGTGCCAGCACCCTAATGGGGACCGGGGAGCTGTTTTTT
NA	TRBJ1-4	NA	TRBV13	CASSRGNEKLFF	TGTGCCAGCAGCAGGGGTAATGAAAAACTGTTTTTT
NA	TRBJ2-3	NA	TRBV21-1	CASSILLAVAYTQYF	TGTGCCAGCAGCATTCTTCTTGCGGTAGCATATACGCAGTATTTT
TRBD1	TRBJ2-7	NA	TRBV29-1	CSVTQGYYEQYF	TGCAGCGTTACACAGGGGTACTACGAGCAGTACTTC
NA	TRBJ2-7	NA	TRBV2	CASRTQDIYEQYF	TGTGCCAGCAGGACACAGGATATCTACGAGCAGTACTTC
NA	TRBJ2-3	NA	TRBV30	CAWTGISLDTQYF	TGTGCCTGGACTGGGATTTCGTTGGATACGCAGTATTTT
TRBD2	TRBJ2-1	NA	TRBV7-2	CASSLSISGRNEQFF	TGTGCCAGCAGCCTATCGATTAGCGGGAGGAATGAGCAGTTCTTC
NA	TRBJ2-7	NA	TRBV6-5	CASGVYEQYF	TGTGCCAGCGGGGTCTACGAGCAGTACTTC
NA	TRBJ2-5	NA	TRBV27	CASSRSPTGRQETQYF	TGTGCCAGCAGTAGAAGCCCGACAGGCCGCCAAGAGACCCAGTACTTC
NA	TRBJ2-3	NA	TRBV7-2	CASSFQRPQGDTQYF	TGTGCCAGCAGCTTTCAACGCCCGCAGGGAGATACGCAGTATTTT
NA	TRBJ1-1	NA	TRBV5-1	CASSTFSGGNTEAFF	TGCGCCAGCAGCACGTTCAGTGGGGGCAACACTGAAGCTTTCTTT
TRBD1	TRBJ2-1	few	TRBV7-8	CASSPGTGWWQFF	TGTGCCAGCAGCCCAGGGACAGGTTGGTGGCAGTTCTTC
TRBD2	TRBJ2-1	NA	TRBV5-1	CASSFAGLAGRWNEQFF	TGCGCCAGCAGCTTTGCGGGACTAGCGGGAAGGTGGAATGAGCAGTTCTTC
TRBD2	TRBJ2-1	NA	TRBV4-3	CASSPSAGGATVEQFF	TGCGCCAGCAGCCCGTCTGCGGGAGGGGCGACCGTGGAGCAGTTCTTC
NA	TRBJ1-2	once	TRBV10-3	CAISVRGDYGYTF	TGTGCCATCAGTGTAAGGGGCGACTATGGCTACACCTTC
NA	TRBJ2-3	NA	TRBV5-1	CASSSLGGPDTQYF	TGCGCCAGCAGCTCCCTGGGGGGGCCAGATACGCAGTATTTT
NA	TRBJ1-5	many	TRBV19	CASSIGATNQPQHF	TGTGCCAGTAGTATTGGGGCCACCAATCAGCCCCAGCATTTT